These 27 T cell receptor beta chains were all obtained from the same sample, sequenced in a study of CDR3 diversity in severe acne. Each CDR3 protein is one row after TCRdb ran MiXCR on the PCR reads. Of about 84,000 distinct CDR3 sequences detected, 51% appear once; the ten largest clones hold roughly an eighth. Sequencing used blood. Source of these receptors: a male donor in good health, without acne.

V and J are TRBV20-1 and TRBJ2-5; 9 bases agree with TRBD1. CDR1 is DFQATT and CDR2 is SNEGSKA in the germline V gene (reference sequence). The CDR3 extends over 15 amino acids. Trimming at V came to 6 bases and at J to 2 bases, leaving 10 bases not matched to a gene. This CDR3 reads CSAYRRDRAQETQYF. The CDR3 DNA sequence: TGCAGTGCGTATCGTCGGGACAGGGCACAAGAGACCCAGTACTTC.

This chain joins TRBV19 and TRBJ2-7; TRBD2 aligns across 7 bases. Germline lookup yields CDR1 LNHDA and CDR2 SQIVND (reference sequence). The CDR3 sequence is 12 residues long. After removal of 11 bases from V and 4 bases from J, the junction contained 8 bases not matched to a gene. Here the CDR3 reads CAGCGTTYEQYF. The CDR3, as DNA: TGTGCCGGTTGCGGGACTACATACGAGCAGTACTTC.

This clonotype was counted ten times or more. V gene TRBV5-1 combines with J gene TRBJ2-3; the match to TRBD2 covers 7 bases. The germline V gene encodes CDR1 SGHRS and CDR2 YFSETQ. The CDR3 runs to 17 residues. The V gene end was trimmed by 5 bases and the J gene end by 4 bases; junction bases not matched to a gene: 16. CDR3 in amino acids: CASRSQWGGTRADTQYF. CDR3 in DNA: TGCGCCAGCAGGAGCCAGTGGGGGGGGACGAGGGCAGATACGCAGTATTTT. The entire variable domain, with the rest obtained from reference TRBV5-1 and TRBJ2-3, is as follows: KAGVTQTPRYLIKTRGQQVTLSCSPISGHRSVSWYQQTPGQGLQFLFEYFSETQRNKGNFPGRFSGRQFSNSRSEMNVSTLELGDSALYLCASRSQWGGTRADTQYFGPGTRLTVL.

This chain uses TRBV5-1 with TRBJ2-7; 14 nucleotides match TRBD2. V trimming: 4 bases; J trimming: 2 bases; junction bases outside the gene matches: 5. Germline V gene data show CDR1 as SGHRS and CDR2 as YFSETQ. The CDR3 has 16 amino acids. The CDR3 DNA follows: TGCGCCAGCAGCCTAGGGACTAGCGGGAGCACCTACGAGCAGTACTTC. Amino acids: CASSLGTSGSTYEQYF.

The table lists this clonotype with a few counts. J is TRBJ2-2 and V is TRBV20-1; D may be TRBD2 (7 bases). The CDR3 is 17 residues long. CDR1 is DFQATT and CDR2 is SNEGSKA in the germline V gene (reference sequence). V lost 1 base and J lost 4, with 19 bases in between. The CDR3 coding sequence is TGCAGTGCTAGAGCCAGGGGCGAGCGGGGAGGCACCGGGGAGCTGTTTTTT. Its protein product is CSARARGERGGTGELFF.

The J gene is TRBJ2-7, the V gene TRBV5-5; D unclear. Trimming took off 5 bases at V and 0 bases at J, with 15 bases between the two ends. The CDR3 loop spans 15 amino acids. Germline CDR1 is SGHKS and CDR2 is YYEKEE (reference sequence). CDR3 nucleotides: TGTGCCAGCAGACCGGCCCCGGTGAGCTCCTACGAGCAGTACTTC. Its protein product is CASRPAPVSSYEQYF.

This clonotype was seen a single time. V usage is TRBV10-1 and J usage is TRBJ1-6; the D is unclear. CDR3 size: 12 residues. The V gene lost 2 bases and the J gene lost 17 bases, with 13 bases spanning the gap. The germline V gene has CDR1 WNHNN and CDR2 SYGVQD (reference sequence). The CDR3 DNA is TGCGCCAGCAGTGAGGGGGATTCGCCCTTCCACTTT. It specifies CASSEGDSPFHF.

This rearrangement joins TRBV7-9 to TRBJ2-2, with D possibly being TRBD1 (6 bases). The V gene lost 4 bases and the J gene lost 7 bases, with 10 bases spanning the gap. The CDR3 extends over 13 amino acids. Germline-derived CDR1 and CDR2 are SEHNR and FQNEAQ (reference sequence). The CDR3 region is CASSSAGVGELFF. The DNA of the CDR3 is TGTGCCAGCAGCTCCGCAGGGGTCGGGGAGCTGTTTTTT.

The genes are TRBV7-8 and TRBJ2-7; 10 nucleotides line up with TRBD2. The CDR3 is 13 amino acids. J was trimmed by 5 bases and V by 8 bases; bases with no gene match: 6. From germline, CDR1 is SGHVS and CDR2 FQNEAQ. CDR3 sequence (DNA): TGTGCCAGCTCACCTGGACTAGCGGACGAGCAGTACTTC. It encodes CASSPGLADEQYF.

A word on this clonotype: An end of the junction does not agree with germline; a read error may underlie this. This chain links TRBV7-3 with TRBJ1-2, with TRBD1 as a possible D gene (5 bases). CDR3 length: 15 residues. The germline CDR1 and CDR2 sequences are SGHTA and FQGTGA. CDR3 loop: CAGSLHPGRNYGYTF. CDR3 DNA: TGTGCCGGCAGCTTACACCCGGGACGTAACTATGGCTACACCTTC.

This clonotype was observed at least ten times. The CDR3 loop is CASSEPGDMTYEQYF. As DNA, the CDR3 is TGTGCCAGCAGTGAACCGGGGGACATGACCTACGAGCAGTACTTC. V gene TRBV6-1 combines with J gene TRBJ2-7; D is possibly TRBD1 or TRBD2 (6 bases each). The CDR3 is 15 residues long. In germline, CDR1 is MNHNS, CDR2 SASEGT. Trimming cost V 2 bases and J 2 bases, with 13 bases left between them.

This chain connects TRBV12-3 or TRBV12-4 to TRBJ2-7; TRBD1 agrees at 10 bases. J was trimmed by 2 bases and V by 10 bases; bases with no gene match: 8. There are 14 residues in the CDR3. CDR3 in DNA: TGTGCCACCAGACCCGGGACAGGGGCCTACGAGCAGTACTTC. The encoded protein is CATRPGTGAYEQYF.

V gene TRBV5-1 combines with J gene TRBJ2-1; 9 positions match TRBD2. The CDR3 is 15 residues long. Germline V gene lookup returns CDR1 SGHRS and CDR2 YFSETQ. The J segment lost 6 bases and the V segment lost 5 bases, leaving 9 bases of the junction unmatched. The chain's CDR3 is CASREASGASNEQFF. CDR3 in DNA: TGCGCCAGCAGGGAGGCTAGCGGGGCTAGCAATGAGCAGTTCTTC.

This chain connects TRBV4-1 to TRBJ1-2; D is undetermined. Trimming removed 3 bases from V and 4 bases from J, with 18 bases in between. The CDR3 covers 16 residues. The germline V gene has CDR1 MGHRA and CDR2 YSYEKL. CDR3 sequence reads: CASSHPGPGIVYGYTF. CDR3 in DNA: TGCGCCAGCAGCCACCCGGGCCCCGGCATAGTCTATGGCTACACCTTC.

This clonotype was found a few times. This chain joins TRBV2 and TRBJ1-3; D unresolved. This CDR3 spans 13 amino acids. Germline V gene data show CDR1 as SNHLY and CDR2 as FYNNEI. The V gene lost 7 bases and the J gene lost 0 bases, with 7 bases spanning the gap. The CDR3 spells CASKEDSGNTIYF. In nucleotides, the CDR3 is TGTGCCAGCAAGGAGGACTCTGGAAACACCATATATTTT.

This clonotype occurred many times. The chain uses TRBV2 and TRBJ1-2, with 7 bases aligning to TRBD1. This CDR3 is built from 12 residues. V lost 5 bases, J lost 7 bases, and 4 bases stayed unmatched. CDR1 and CDR2 (germline): SNHLY, FYNNEI. Written as DNA, the CDR3 is TGTGCCAGCAGTTCGCAGGGGGTTGGCTACACCTTC. This gives the protein CASSSQGVGYTF.

The chain employs TRBV10-3 and TRBJ2-5; no reliable D call. This CDR3 region has 16 residues. V was pared by 6 bases and J by 5 bases, with 22 bases between. Germline CDR1 is ENHRY and CDR2 is SYGVKD. This chain's CDR3 is CAISSSARSRVETQYF. The DNA for the CDR3 is TGTGCCATCAGCTCCTCGGCGCGTAGTAGAGTGGAGACCCAGTACTTC.

Only a few counts were recorded for this clonotype. J is TRBJ1-5 and V is TRBV25-1; D gene unclear. CDR1 is MGHDK, CDR2 SYGVNS, per germline. This CDR3 is 13 amino acids long. V was cut by 0 bases and J by 5 bases, with 5 bases left in between. The CDR3 bases are TGTGCCAGCAGTGAATACGGCGATCAGCCCCAGCATTTT. Protein sequence: CASSEYGDQPQHF.

This chain links TRBV29-1 with TRBJ2-5; TRBD2 aligns across 11 bases. V lost 8 bases to trimming and J lost 4 bases; unmatched junction nucleotides: 3. This CDR3 has 12 amino acids. CDR1 and CDR2 (germline): SQVTM, ANQGSEA. CDR3 bases: TGCAGCTCCCTAGCGGGAGGAGAGACCCAGTACTTC. It encodes CSSLAGGETQYF.

V is TRBV2 and J is TRBJ2-2; D gene unclear. The V and J ends lost 8 bases and 0 bases respectively, with 10 bases between them. From germline, CDR1 is SNHLY and CDR2 FYNNEI. CDR3 length: 14 residues. The CDR3 DNA reads as TGTGCCAGCTCTGTTAACGCGAACACCGGGGAGCTGTTTTTT. Residues: CASSVNANTGELFF.

The chain combines TRBV6-5 with TRBJ1-2; weak D call: TRBD1 (6 bases). The germline gives CDR1 MNHEY, CDR2 SVGAGI. The CDR3 extends over 13 amino acids. V dropped 8 bases and J dropped 2 bases, with 12 bases sitting between them. DNA for the CDR3: TGTGCCAGCGCAGGGGTTCCAAACTATGGCTACACCTTC. Protein product: CASAGVPNYGYTF.

The rearrangement joins TRBV7-6 to TRBJ1-5; D is perhaps TRBD1 (6 bases). Trimming left V 5 bases short and J 2 bases short, with 10 bases between. Germline CDR1 is SGHVS and CDR2 is FNYEAQ. The CDR3 runs 14 residues. CDR3 nucleotides: TGTGCCAGCAGCCCAAACAGGGGCAATCAGCCCCAGCATTTT. Protein sequence: CASSPNRGNQPQHF.

This clonotype has ten or more counts. The rearrangement joins TRBV5-8 to TRBJ1-1, with 8 bases identical to TRBD1. V was clipped by 4 bases and J by 1 base; unmatched bases: 6. The CDR3 spans 15 residues. Germline V gene data show CDR1 as SGHTS and CDR2 as YDEGEE. The CDR3 sequence is CASSTRQGPNTEAFF. The CDR3 coding sequence is TGTGCCAGCAGCACCCGACAGGGGCCGAACACTGAAGCTTTCTTT.

The sample holds many counts of this clonotype. The J gene is TRBJ2-1, the V gene TRBV9; D is uncertain. This CDR3 has 16 residues. Germline V gene data show CDR1 as SGDLS and CDR2 as YYNGEE. V was clipped by 7 bases and J by 3 bases, with 20 bases between them. The CDR3 sequence: CASGRAPGTGYNEQFF. The CDR3 DNA reads TGTGCCAGCGGACGAGCCCCAGGTACGGGCTACAATGAGCAGTTCTTC.

By share, this clonotype ranks as medium-sized. The V gene is TRBV20-1, the J gene TRBJ2-7, with 9 bases fitting TRBD1. The CDR3 runs to 13 residues. CDR1 and CDR2 from the germline V gene are DFQATT and SNEGSKA (reference sequence). The V and J ends lost 6 bases and 3 bases, in that order; junction bases with no gene match: 6. In DNA form, the CDR3 reads TGCAGTGCCAGAACAGGGGGCGTCTACGAGCAGTACTTC. Encoded protein: CSARTGGVYEQYF.

There are a few counts of this clonotype. This chain links TRBV10-3 with TRBJ2-7; 8 bases map to TRBD2. Germline lookup yields CDR1 ENHRY and CDR2 SYGVKD. CDR3 length: 15 amino acids. Losses at the gene ends were 3 bases for V and 2 bases for J; bases not matched to a gene: 6. The CDR3 nucleotides are TGTGCCATCAGTGAACGTGCGGGAGGTCCCTACGAGCAGTACTTC. Translating gives CAISERAGGPYEQYF.

This clonotype was seen only a few times. The gene calls are TRBV12-3 or TRBV12-4 and TRBJ2-7, with D perhaps TRBD1 (7 bases). V lost 3 bases to trimming and J lost 2 bases, with 20 bases between them. The CDR3 is 17 amino acids. CDR3 region: CASSFGRGDPLTYEQYF. Here the CDR3 DNA reads TGTGCCAGCAGTTTCGGCAGGGGGGACCCTTTGACCTACGAGCAGTACTTC.